Following are 25 T cell receptor beta chains from one sample sequenced in a study of post-analysis software for immune sequencing data. The authors incorporated unique molecular identifiers into the TCR beta cDNA libraries. TCRdb analysed the PCR reads with MiXCR anew, one entry per CDR3 protein. The repertoire holds about 540,000 distinct CDR3 sequences, with about a third as singletons. Study-wide results and caveats: A handful of TRBV segments, including TRBV5-6, TRBV5-1 and TRBV20-1, were more frequent in patients than controls.

No cognate antigen is known for these TCRs. The material sequenced was blood. These TCRs come from a girl aged 2-17 years with multiple sclerosis.

This chain's CDR3 is CSVPTQVIGNEQFF. CDR3 in DNA: TGCAGCGTACCTACACAGGTCATCGGCAATGAGCAGTTCTTC. The chain joins TRBV29-1 to TRBJ2-1, with TRBD1 as a possible D gene (5 bases). The CDR3 sequence is 14 residues long. The V gene lost 6 bases and the J gene lost 6 bases, with 18 bases spanning the gap. Germline V gene sequence: CDR1 SQVTM, CDR2 ANQGSEA.

The chain joins TRBV9 to TRBJ2-5; D gene uncertain. The V gene lost 4 bases and the J gene lost 0 bases, with 10 bases spanning the gap. The length of the CDR3 is 14 residues. The V gene's germline CDR1 is SGDLS and CDR2 YYNGEE. The CDR3 DNA reads as TGTGCCAGCAGCCGGACGGAGTACCAAGAGACCCAGTACTTC. This sequence encodes CASSRTEYQETQYF.

The rearrangement links TRBV2 to TRBJ1-1; 9 nucleotides match TRBD1. CDR3 length: 14 residues. With V trimmed by 6 bases and J by 5 bases, 7 bases remained unmatched. Germline values: CDR1 SNHLY, CDR2 FYNNEI. In DNA, the CDR3 is TGTGCCAGCAGGGTACAGGGGGCGCGAACTGAAGCTTTCTTT. Amino acids: CASRVQGARTEAFF.

Worth noting for this clonotype: One end of the junction is discordant with germline, which a read error may explain. In DNA, the CDR3 is TGTGCCAACAGCTCCCCGGCCCACAACCAAGAGACCCAGTACTTC. The encoded protein is CANSSPAHNQETQYF. V usage is TRBV7-9 and J usage is TRBJ2-5; the D is unclear. The CDR3 sequence is 15 residues long. Germline CDR1 is SEHNR and CDR2 is FQNEAQ (reference sequence).

This clonotype occurred a few times. The rearrangement joins TRBV10-3 to TRBJ1-1; the D gene is possibly TRBD1 (5 bases). CDR1 is ENHRY and CDR2 is SYGVKD in the germline V gene. The CDR3 runs to 16 residues. V lost 4 bases and J 0 bases, leaving 15 bases between the germline ends. Here the CDR3 reads CAISGVGQTMNTEAFF. The CDR3 coding sequence is TGTGCCATCAGTGGTGTAGGACAAACCATGAACACTGAAGCTTTCTTT.

The chain recombines TRBV2 with TRBJ2-5; the match to TRBD2 covers 9 bases. Trimming removed 3 bases from V and 2 bases from J; junction bases left unmatched: 1. Germline CDR1 is SNHLY and CDR2 is FYNNEI. The CDR3 is 14 amino acids. CDR3: CASSDLAGQETQYF. In DNA, the CDR3 is TGTGCCAGCAGTGACCTAGCGGGGCAAGAGACCCAGTACTTC.

The V call is TRBV5-1, the J call TRBJ1-4, with D uncertain. Trimming stripped 0 bases from V and 8 bases from J, with 8 bases between. CDR3 length: 13 residues. Germline-derived CDR1 and CDR2 are SGHRS and YFSETQ. The DNA for the CDR3 is TGCGCCAGCAGCTTGGAAGGAGCAGAAAAACTGTTTTTT. Its protein is CASSLEGAEKLFF.

The V call is TRBV10-1, the J call TRBJ2-5, with TRBD2 identical over 12 bases. The V gene end was trimmed by 6 bases and the J gene end by 5 bases; junction bases not matched to a gene: 7. CDR1 WNHNN and CDR2 SYGVQD come from the germline V gene (reference sequence). The CDR3 extends over 15 amino acids. As DNA, the CDR3 is TGCGCCAGCAGCGACAGACTAGCGGGGGTGGAGACCCAGTACTTC. It codes for CASSDRLAGVETQYF.

A few counts support this clonotype. V usage is TRBV12-3 or TRBV12-4 and J usage is TRBJ2-7; TRBD1 or TRBD2 may be the D gene (5 bases each). Trimming shortened V by 7 bases and J by 0 bases, and 13 bases separated the two germline ends. CDR3 size: 14 residues. CDR3 amino acids: CASTPAGSSYEQYF. DNA of the CDR3: TGTGCCAGCACCCCGGCAGGGAGCTCCTACGAGCAGTACTTC.

This clonotype has a handful of counts. This rearrangement joins TRBV11-2 to TRBJ1-1, with a tentative D call TRBD1 (6 bases). The length of the CDR3 is 14 residues. Trimming cost V 3 bases and J 3 bases, with 11 bases left between them. Germline-derived CDR1 and CDR2 are SGHAT and FQNNGV. The CDR3 loop reads CASSFVRGHTEAFF. The CDR3 DNA follows: TGTGCCAGCAGCTTCGTCCGGGGGCACACTGAAGCTTTCTTT.

The chain employs TRBV27 and TRBJ1-4; no firm D call. This CDR3 has 14 amino acids. Germline CDR1 and CDR2: MNHEY and SMNVEV (reference sequence). The germline V and J ends were trimmed by 0 bases and 10 bases, with 12 bases remaining between them. The chain's CDR3 is CASSLSMQPTKLFF. The CDR3 bases are TGTGCCAGCAGTTTATCGATGCAGCCAACAAAACTGTTTTTT.

The chain combines TRBV6-5 with TRBJ1-4, with D uncertain. The germline V gene encodes CDR1 MNHEY and CDR2 SVGAGI. Trimming took off 2 bases at V and 0 bases at J, with 16 bases between the two ends. This CDR3 contains 18 residues. In nucleotides, the CDR3 is TGTGCCAGCAGTTACGGCGGCAGACATCCCGCAACTAATGAAAAACTGTTTTTT. As protein: CASSYGGRHPATNEKLFF.

The table lists this clonotype with a few counts. V is TRBV24-1 and J is TRBJ1-5, with no clear D. Trimming took off 7 bases at V and 2 bases at J, with 14 bases between the two ends. The CDR3 is made up of 15 amino acids. In germline, CDR1 is KGHDR, CDR2 SFDVKD. The CDR3 is CATRTTLTRNQPQHF. The DNA for the CDR3 is TGTGCCACCAGGACAACACTTACTCGCAATCAGCCCCAGCATTTT.

The chain employs TRBV5-1 and TRBJ2-7; 7 bases match TRBD2. Germline CDR1 reads SGHRS; CDR2 reads YFSETQ. The J segment lost 3 bases and the V segment lost 4 bases, leaving 16 bases of the junction unmatched. This CDR3 has 17 amino acids. The CDR3 sequence: CASSPRLDASGYYEQYF. Written as DNA, the CDR3 is TGCGCCAGCAGCCCTAGACTGGACGCTAGCGGTTACTACGAGCAGTACTTC.

The chain uses TRBV20-1 and TRBJ2-1; 8 positions agree with TRBD2. Trimming took 2 bases from V and 3 from J; bases not matched to a gene: 6. Germline loops: CDR1 DFQATT, CDR2 SNEGSKA (reference sequence). The CDR3 extends over 15 amino acids. The CDR3 DNA follows: TGCAGTGCTAGAAAAGCGGGGGCTGTCTACAATGAGCAGTTCTTC. Protein sequence: CSARKAGAVYNEQFF.

This clonotype has a single count. The genes are TRBV9 and TRBJ1-2, with 10 bases lining up with TRBD1. The J segment lost 3 bases and the V segment lost 0 bases, leaving 8 bases of the junction unmatched. Germline CDR1 and CDR2: SGDLS and YYNGEE. The CDR3 has 17 amino acids. CDR3 region: CASSVDGRDRGDYGYTF. The DNA of the CDR3 is TGTGCCAGCAGCGTAGACGGGAGGGACAGGGGTGACTATGGCTACACCTTC.

The V and J genes are TRBV10-3 and TRBJ1-1; TRBD1 is a possible D gene (5 bases). V was cut by 4 bases and J by 5 bases, with 11 bases left in between. The CDR3 is 13 residues long. The germline CDR1 and CDR2 sequences are ENHRY and SYGVKD. The CDR3 loop is CAISGGDGTEAFF. In DNA, the CDR3 is TGTGCCATCAGTGGGGGGGACGGGACTGAAGCTTTCTTT.

The table lists this clonotype with a count of one. The chain joins TRBV19 to TRBJ1-5; 9 bases agree with TRBD1. The CDR3 covers 16 residues. Trimming removed 5 bases from V and 2 bases from J; junction bases left unmatched: 7. The germline V gene encodes CDR1 LNHDA and CDR2 SQIVND (reference sequence). CDR3 sequence (DNA): TGTGCCAGTAGTCGCTGGGACAGGGTCCGCAATCAGCCCCAGCATTTT. Its protein is CASSRWDRVRNQPQHF.

The sample holds a few counts of this clonotype. The chain combines TRBV20-1 with TRBJ2-7, with D maybe TRBD2 (6 bases). The CDR3 contains 14 residues. Germline V gene sequence: CDR1 DFQATT, CDR2 SNEGSKA (reference sequence). Deletions cut 6 bases from V and 7 bases from J, with 22 bases between. The CDR3, as DNA: TGCAGTGCCACTCGGGCGGGGCTGTACAATGAGCAGTACTTC. This encodes CSATRAGLYNEQYF.

This clonotype was seen at least ten times. The gene calls are TRBV5-6 and TRBJ2-5; D is unresolved. The CDR3 is 13 residues long. The ends were cut back, 0 bases at V and 3 bases at J, with 6 bases in the middle. The germline CDR1 and CDR2 sequences are SGHDT and YYEEEE. The DNA of the CDR3 is TGTGCCAGCAGCTTGGACTGGAAAGAGACCCAGTACTTC. It translates to CASSLDWKETQYF.

The chain joins TRBV2 to TRBJ2-5; the match to TRBD1 covers 7 bases. Germline V gene lookup returns CDR1 SNHLY and CDR2 FYNNEI. Trimming took 1 base from V and 1 from J; bases not matched to a gene: 0. There are 14 residues in the CDR3. The CDR3 DNA follows: TGTGCCAGCAGTGAAGAGGGGGCCCAAGAGACCCAGTACTTC. Translated, it gives CASSEEGAQETQYF.

This clonotype was seen more than once but under ten times. CDR3 sequence reads: CASSDSGQGALGKLFF. CDR3 DNA: TGTGCCAGCAGTGACTCCGGACAGGGCGCGTTGGGAAAACTGTTTTTT. The rearrangement links TRBV6-4 to TRBJ1-4; 8 nucleotides agree with TRBD1. The CDR3 spans 16 residues. Germline V gene lookup returns CDR1 MRHNA and CDR2 SNTAGT. V dropped 0 bases and J dropped 10; count of bases not matched to a gene: 10.

This clonotype showed up just once. CDR3 DNA sequence: TGTGCCAGCAGCTTAGGACGGGCCGTAGGGGATGAAAAACTGTTTTTT. This gives the protein CASSLGRAVGDEKLFF. J is TRBJ1-4 and V is TRBV7-6, with TRBD1 as a possible D gene (5 bases). The germline CDR1 and CDR2 sequences are SGHVS and FNYEAQ. The CDR3 sequence is 16 residues long. V was pared by 1 base and J by 6 bases, with 15 bases between.

The V call is TRBV30, the J call TRBJ1-2; D is unclear. Trimming cost V 2 bases and J 0 bases, with 13 bases left between them. The germline V gene has CDR1 GTSNPN and CDR2 SVGIG (reference sequence). The CDR3 totals 15 residues. The CDR3 DNA sequence: TGTGCCTGGAGTCTTAATTCAGTTACTAACTATGGCTACACCTTC. It encodes CAWSLNSVTNYGYTF.

The J gene is TRBJ2-3, the V gene TRBV20-1; D ambiguous. Deletions cut 6 bases from V and 4 bases from J, with 11 bases between. The V gene's germline CDR1 is DFQATT and CDR2 SNEGSKA (reference sequence). The length of the CDR3 is 12 residues. CDR3 coding DNA: TGCAGTGCCTCTAAATTCGCAGATACGCAGTATTTT. This sequence encodes CSASKFADTQYF.